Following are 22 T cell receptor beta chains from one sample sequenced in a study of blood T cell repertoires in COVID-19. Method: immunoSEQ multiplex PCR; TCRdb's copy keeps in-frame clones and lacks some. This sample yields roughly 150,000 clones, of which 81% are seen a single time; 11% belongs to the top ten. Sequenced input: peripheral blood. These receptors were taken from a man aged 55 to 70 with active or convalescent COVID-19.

CDR3 in DNA: TGTGCCACCCTCCAGCGCAGGGGCTTATACGAGCAGTACTTC. Protein product: CATLQRRGLYEQYF. The V and J genes are TRBV28 and TRBJ2-7; D is perhaps TRBD1 (6 bases). The V gene lost 10 bases and the J gene lost 4 bases, with 20 bases spanning the gap. This CDR3 has 14 residues. The germline gives CDR1 MDHEN, CDR2 SYDVKM.

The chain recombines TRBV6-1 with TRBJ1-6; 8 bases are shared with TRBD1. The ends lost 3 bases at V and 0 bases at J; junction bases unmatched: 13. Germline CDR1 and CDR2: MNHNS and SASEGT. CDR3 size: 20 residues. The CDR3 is CASSESAGQGFSSYNSPLHF. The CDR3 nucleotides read TGTGCCAGCAGTGAGAGTGCCGGACAGGGCTTTAGCTCCTATAATTCACCCCTCCACTTT.

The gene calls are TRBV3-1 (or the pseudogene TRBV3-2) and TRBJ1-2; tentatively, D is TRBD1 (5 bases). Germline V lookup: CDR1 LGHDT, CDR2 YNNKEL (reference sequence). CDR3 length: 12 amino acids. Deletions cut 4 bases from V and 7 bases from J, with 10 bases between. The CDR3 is CASSPQGAGYTF. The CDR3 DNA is TGTGCCAGCAGCCCTCAAGGGGCTGGCTACACCTTC.

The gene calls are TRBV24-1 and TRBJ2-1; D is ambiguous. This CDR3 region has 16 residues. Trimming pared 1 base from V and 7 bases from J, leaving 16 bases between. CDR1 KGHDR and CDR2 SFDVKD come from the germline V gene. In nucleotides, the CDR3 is TGTGCCACCAGTGATTTCGCCGGCGGCGGTAGAAATGAGCAGTTCTTC. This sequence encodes CATSDFAGGGRNEQFF.

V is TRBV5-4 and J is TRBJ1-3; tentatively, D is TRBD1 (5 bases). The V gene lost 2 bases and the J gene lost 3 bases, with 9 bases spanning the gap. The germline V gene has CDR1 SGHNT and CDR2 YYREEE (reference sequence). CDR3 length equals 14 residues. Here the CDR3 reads CASSLRGGGNTIYF. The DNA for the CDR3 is TGTGCCAGCAGCTTACGGGGGGGTGGAAACACCATATATTTT. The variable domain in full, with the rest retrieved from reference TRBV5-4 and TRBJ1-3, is ETGVTQSPTHLIKTRGQQVTLRCSSQSGHNTVSWYQQALGQGPQFIFQYYREEENGRGNFPPRFSGLQFPNYSSELNVNALELDDSALYLCASSLRGGGNTIYFGEGSWLTVV.

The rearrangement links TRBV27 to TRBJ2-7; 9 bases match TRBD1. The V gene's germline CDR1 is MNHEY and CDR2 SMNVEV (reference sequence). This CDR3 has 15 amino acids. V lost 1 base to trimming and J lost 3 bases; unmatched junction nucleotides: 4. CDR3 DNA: TGTGCCAGCAGTTTATTGGGGACAGGGAGCTACGAGCAGTACTTC. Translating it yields CASSLLGTGSYEQYF.

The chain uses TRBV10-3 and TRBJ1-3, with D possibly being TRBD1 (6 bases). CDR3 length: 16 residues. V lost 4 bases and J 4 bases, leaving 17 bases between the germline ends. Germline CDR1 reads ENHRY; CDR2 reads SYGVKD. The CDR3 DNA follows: TGTGCCATCAGTGGGGACATAGGCCGAGCCGGAAACACCATATATTTT. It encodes CAISGDIGRAGNTIYF.

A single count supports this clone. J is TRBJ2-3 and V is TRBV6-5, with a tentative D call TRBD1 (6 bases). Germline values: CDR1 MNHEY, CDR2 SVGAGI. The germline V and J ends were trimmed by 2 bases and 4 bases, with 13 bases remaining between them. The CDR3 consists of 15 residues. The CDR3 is CASSYQDRLSDTQYF. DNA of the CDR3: TGTGCCAGCAGTTACCAGGACAGACTGTCAGATACGCAGTATTTT.

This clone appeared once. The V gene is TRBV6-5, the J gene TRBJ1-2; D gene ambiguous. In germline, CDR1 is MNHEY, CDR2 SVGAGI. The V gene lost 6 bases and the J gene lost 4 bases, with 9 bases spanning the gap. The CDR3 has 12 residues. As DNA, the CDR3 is TGTGCCAGCAGCTCCGGCGGCTATGGCTACACCTTC. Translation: CASSSGGYGYTF.

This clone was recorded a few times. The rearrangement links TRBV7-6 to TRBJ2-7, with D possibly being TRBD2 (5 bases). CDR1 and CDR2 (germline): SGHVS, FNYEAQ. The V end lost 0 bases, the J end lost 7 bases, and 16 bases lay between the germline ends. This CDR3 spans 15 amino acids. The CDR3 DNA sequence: TGTGCCAGCAGCTTAGCGCCCGAACCCCCGGGAGAGCAGTACTTC. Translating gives CASSLAPEPPGEQYF.

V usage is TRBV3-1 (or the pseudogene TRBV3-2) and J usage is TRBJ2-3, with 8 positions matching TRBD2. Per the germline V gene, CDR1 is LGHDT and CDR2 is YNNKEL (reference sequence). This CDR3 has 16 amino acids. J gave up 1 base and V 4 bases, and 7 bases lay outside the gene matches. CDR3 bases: TGTGCCAGCAGCCCACATAGCGGGACGGGCACAGATACGCAGTATTTT. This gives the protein CASSPHSGTGTDTQYF.

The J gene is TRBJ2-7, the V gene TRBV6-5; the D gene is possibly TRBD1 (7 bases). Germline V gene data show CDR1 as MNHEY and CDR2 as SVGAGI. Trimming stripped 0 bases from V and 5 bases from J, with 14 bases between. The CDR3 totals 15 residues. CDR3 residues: CASSYSPGGINEQYF. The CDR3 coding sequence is TGTGCCAGCAGTTACTCGCCAGGGGGGATCAACGAGCAGTACTTC.

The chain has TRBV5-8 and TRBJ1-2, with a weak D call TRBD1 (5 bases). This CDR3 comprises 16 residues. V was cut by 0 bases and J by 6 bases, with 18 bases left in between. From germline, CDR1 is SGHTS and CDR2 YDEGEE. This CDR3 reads CASSLGVSSGNDGYTF. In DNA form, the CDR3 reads TGTGCCAGCAGCTTGGGCGTGTCGTCAGGGAACGATGGCTACACCTTC.

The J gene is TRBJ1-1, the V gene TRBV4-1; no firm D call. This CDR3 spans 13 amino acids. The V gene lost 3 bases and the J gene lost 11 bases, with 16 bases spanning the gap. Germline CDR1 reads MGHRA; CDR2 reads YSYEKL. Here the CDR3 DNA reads TGCGCCAGCAGCCACCCCGGTGCCTCTCCGGCTTTCTTT. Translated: CASSHPGASPAFF.

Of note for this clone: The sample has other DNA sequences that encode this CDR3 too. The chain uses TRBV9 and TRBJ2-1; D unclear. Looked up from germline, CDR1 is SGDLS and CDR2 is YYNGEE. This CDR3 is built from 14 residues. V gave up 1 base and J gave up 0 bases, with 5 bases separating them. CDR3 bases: TGTGCCAGCAGCGTATCCGGCTCCTACAATGAGCAGTTCTTC. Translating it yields CASSVSGSYNEQFF.

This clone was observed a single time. The CDR3 DNA is TGTGCCAGCAGCTTAACAGGGATGAACACTGAAGCTTTCTTT. Protein product: CASSLTGMNTEAFF. The rearrangement joins TRBV5-4 to TRBJ1-1; tentatively, D is TRBD1 (6 bases). V was cut by 2 bases and J by 0 bases, with 8 bases left in between. There are 14 residues in the CDR3. Germline CDR1 reads SGHNT; CDR2 reads YYREEE (reference sequence).

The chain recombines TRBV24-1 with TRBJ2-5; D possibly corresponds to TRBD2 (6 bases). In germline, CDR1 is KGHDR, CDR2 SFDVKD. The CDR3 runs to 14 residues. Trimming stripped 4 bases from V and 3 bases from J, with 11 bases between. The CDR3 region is CATSDGGGKETQYF. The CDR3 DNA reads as TGTGCCACCAGTGACGGTGGGGGGAAAGAGACCCAGTACTTC.

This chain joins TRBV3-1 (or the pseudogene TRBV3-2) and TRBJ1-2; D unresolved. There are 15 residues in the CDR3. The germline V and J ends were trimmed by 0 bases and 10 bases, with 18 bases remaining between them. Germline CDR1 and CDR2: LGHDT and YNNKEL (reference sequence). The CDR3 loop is CASSQDVRGSLDYTF. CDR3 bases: TGTGCCAGCAGCCAAGACGTGCGAGGCAGCTTGGACTACACCTTC.

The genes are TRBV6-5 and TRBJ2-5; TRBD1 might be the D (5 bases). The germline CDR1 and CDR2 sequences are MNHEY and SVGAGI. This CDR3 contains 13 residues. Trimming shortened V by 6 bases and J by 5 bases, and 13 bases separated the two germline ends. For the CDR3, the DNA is TGTGCCAGCAGACAGGCAAGCAGCGAGACCCAGTACTTC. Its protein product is CASRQASSETQYF.

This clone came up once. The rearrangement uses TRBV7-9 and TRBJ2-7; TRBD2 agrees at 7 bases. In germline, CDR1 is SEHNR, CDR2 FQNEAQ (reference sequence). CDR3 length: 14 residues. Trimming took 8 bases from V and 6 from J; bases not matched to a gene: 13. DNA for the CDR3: TGTGCCAGCCTCCCGGGAGGTACTTTGGGCGAGCAGTACTTC. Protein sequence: CASLPGGTLGEQYF.

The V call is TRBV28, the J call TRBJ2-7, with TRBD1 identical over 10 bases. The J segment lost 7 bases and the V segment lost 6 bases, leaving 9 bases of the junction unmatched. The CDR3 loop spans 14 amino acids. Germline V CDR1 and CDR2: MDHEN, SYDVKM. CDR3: CASRGQGRGSEQYF. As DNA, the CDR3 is TGTGCCAGCAGGGGACAGGGGAGGGGGAGTGAGCAGTACTTC.

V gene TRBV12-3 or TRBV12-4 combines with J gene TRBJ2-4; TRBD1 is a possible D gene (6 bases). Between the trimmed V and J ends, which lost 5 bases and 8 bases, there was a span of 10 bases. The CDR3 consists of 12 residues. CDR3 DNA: TGTGCCAGCAGTCGACAGGTCTACATTCAGTACTTC. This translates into CASSRQVYIQYF.